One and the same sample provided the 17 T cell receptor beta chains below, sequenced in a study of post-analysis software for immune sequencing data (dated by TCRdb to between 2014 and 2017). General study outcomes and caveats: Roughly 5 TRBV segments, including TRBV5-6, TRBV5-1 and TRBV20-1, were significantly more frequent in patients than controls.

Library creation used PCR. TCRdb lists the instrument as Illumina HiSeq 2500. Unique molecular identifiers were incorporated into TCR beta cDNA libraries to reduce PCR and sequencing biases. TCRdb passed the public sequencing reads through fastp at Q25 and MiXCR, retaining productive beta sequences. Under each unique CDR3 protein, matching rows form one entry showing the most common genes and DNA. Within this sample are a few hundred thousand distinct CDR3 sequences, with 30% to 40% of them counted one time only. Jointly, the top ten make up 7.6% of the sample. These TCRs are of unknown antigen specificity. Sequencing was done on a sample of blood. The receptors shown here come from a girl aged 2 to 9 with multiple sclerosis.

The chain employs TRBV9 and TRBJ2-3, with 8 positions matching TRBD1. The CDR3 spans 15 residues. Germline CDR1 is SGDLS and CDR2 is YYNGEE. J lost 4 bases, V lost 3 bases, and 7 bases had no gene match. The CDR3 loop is CASSAVPGQADTQYF. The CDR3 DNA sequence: TGTGCCAGCAGCGCCGTCCCGGGACAGGCAGATACGCAGTATTTT.

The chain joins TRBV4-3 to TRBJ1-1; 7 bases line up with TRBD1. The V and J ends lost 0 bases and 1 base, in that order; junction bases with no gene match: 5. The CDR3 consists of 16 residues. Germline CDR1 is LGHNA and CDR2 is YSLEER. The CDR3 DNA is TGCGCCAGCAGCCAAGAGGGGGGACAGAAGAACACTGAAGCTTTCTTT. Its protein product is CASSQEGGQKNTEAFF.

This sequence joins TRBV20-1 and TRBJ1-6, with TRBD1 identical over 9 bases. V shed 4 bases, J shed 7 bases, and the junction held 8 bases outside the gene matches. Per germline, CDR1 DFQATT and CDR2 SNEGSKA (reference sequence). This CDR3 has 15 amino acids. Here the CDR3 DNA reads TGCAGTGCTACTCCGACAGGGGGAGTGAATTCACCCCTCCACTTT. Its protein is CSATPTGGVNSPLHF.

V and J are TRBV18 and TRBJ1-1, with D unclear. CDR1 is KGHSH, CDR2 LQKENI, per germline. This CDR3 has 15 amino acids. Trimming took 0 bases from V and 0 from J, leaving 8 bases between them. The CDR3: CASSPPTRMNTEAFF. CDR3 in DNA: TGTGCCAGCTCACCACCGACACGTATGAACACTGAAGCTTTCTTT.

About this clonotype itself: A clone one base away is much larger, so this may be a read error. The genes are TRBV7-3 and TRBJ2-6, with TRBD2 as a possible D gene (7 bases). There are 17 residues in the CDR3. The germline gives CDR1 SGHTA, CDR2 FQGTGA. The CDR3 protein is CASSLRGAHSGVNVLTF. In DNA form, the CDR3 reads TGTGCCAGCAGCTTACGGGGGGCCCACTCTGGGGTCAACGTCCTGACTTTC. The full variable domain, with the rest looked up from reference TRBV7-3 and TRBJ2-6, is GAGVSQTPSNKVTEKGKYVELRCDPISGHTALYWYRQSLGQGPEFLIYFQGTGAADDSGLPNDRFFAVRPEGSVSTLKIQRTERGDSAVYLCASSLRGAHSGVNVLTFGAGSRLTVL.

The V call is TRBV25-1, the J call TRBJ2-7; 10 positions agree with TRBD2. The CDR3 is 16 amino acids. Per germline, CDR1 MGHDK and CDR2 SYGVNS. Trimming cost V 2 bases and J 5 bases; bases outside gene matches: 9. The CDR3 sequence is CASSETPGLAFHEQYF. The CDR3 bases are TGTGCCAGCAGTGAAACGCCGGGACTAGCGTTCCACGAGCAGTACTTC.

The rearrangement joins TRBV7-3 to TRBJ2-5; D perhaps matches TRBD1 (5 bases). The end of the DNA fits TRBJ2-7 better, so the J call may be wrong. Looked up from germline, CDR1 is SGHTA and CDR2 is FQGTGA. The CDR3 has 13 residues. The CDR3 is CASSLSQGHEQYF. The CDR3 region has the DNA TGTGCCAGCAGCTTAAGCCAGGGCCACGAGCAGTACTTC.

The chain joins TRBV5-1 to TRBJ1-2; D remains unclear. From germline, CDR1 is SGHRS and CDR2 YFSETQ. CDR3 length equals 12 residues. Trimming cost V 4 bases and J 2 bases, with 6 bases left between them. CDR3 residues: CASSDGNYGYTF. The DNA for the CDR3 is TGCGCCAGCAGCGACGGAAACTATGGCTACACCTTC.

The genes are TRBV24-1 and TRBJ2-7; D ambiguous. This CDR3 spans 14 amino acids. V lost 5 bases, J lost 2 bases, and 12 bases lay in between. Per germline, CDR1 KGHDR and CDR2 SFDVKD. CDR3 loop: CATSGDGPPYEQYF. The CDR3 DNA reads TGTGCCACCAGTGGGGATGGTCCACCCTACGAGCAGTACTTC.

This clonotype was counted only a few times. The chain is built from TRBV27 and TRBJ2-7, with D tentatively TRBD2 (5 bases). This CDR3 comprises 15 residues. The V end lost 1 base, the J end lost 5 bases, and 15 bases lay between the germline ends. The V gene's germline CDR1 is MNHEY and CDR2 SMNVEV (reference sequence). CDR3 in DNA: TGTGCCAGCAGTTTATTGGGCGGGTTTGGCGACGAGCAGTACTTC. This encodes CASSLLGGFGDEQYF.

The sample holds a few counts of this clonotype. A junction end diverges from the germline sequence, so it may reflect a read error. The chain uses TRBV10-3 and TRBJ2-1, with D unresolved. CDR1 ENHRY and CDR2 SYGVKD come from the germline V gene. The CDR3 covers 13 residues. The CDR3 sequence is CAISDSGTNERFF. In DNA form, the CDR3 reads TGTGCCATCAGTGATTCGGGCACCAATGAGCGGTTCTTC.

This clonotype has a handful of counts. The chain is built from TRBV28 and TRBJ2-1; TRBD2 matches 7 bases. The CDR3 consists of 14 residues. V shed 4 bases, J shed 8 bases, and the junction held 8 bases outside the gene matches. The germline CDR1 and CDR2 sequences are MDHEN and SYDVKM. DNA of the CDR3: TGTGCCAGCAGTTCGCACATAGCGGGCGATGAGCAGTTCTTC. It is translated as CASSSHIAGDEQFF.

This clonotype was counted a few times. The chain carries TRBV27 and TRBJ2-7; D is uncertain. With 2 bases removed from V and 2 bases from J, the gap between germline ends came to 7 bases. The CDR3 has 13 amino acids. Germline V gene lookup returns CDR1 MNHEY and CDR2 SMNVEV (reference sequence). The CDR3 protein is CASSLVPPYEQYF. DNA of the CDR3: TGTGCCAGCAGTTTAGTCCCCCCCTACGAGCAGTACTTC.

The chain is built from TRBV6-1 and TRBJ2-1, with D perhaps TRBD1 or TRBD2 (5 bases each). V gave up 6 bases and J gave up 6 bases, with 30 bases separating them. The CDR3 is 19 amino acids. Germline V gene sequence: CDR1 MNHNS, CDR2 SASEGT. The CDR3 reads CASSHGGSWGKGDGNEQFF. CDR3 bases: TGTGCCAGCAGCCACGGAGGTAGTTGGGGAAAAGGGGACGGCAATGAGCAGTTCTTC.

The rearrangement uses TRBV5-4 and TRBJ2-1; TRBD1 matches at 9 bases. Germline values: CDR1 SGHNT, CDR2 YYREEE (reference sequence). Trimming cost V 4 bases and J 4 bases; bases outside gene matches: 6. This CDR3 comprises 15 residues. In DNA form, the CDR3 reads TGTGCCAGCAGCCCGGACAGGGGAACTTACAATGAGCAGTTCTTC. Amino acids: CASSPDRGTYNEQFF.

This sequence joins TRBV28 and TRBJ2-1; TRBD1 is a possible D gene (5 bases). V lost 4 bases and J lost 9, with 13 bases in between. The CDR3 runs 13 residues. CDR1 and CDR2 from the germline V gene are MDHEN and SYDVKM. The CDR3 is CASSYGQMAEQFF. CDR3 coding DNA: TGTGCCAGCAGTTACGGACAAATGGCTGAGCAGTTCTTC.

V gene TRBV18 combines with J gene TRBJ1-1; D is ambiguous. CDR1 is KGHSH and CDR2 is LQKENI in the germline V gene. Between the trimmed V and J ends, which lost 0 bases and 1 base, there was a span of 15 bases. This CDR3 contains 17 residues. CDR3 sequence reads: CASSPPASRRRNTEAFF. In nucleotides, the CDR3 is TGTGCCAGCTCACCACCGGCTTCAAGGAGGAGGAACACTGAAGCTTTCTTT.